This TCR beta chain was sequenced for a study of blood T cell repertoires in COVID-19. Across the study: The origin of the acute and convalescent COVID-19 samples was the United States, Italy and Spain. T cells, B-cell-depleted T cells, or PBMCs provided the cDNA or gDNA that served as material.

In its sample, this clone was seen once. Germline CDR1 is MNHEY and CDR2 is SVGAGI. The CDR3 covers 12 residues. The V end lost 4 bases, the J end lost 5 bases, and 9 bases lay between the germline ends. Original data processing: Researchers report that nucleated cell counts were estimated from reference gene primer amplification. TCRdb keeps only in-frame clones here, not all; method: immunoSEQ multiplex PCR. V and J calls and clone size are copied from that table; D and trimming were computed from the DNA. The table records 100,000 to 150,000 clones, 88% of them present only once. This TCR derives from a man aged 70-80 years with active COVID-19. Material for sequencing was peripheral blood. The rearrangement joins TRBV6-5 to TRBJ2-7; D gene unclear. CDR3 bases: TGTGCCAGCAGTTCGACGCGGAACGAGCAGTACTTC. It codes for CASSSTRNEQYF.